This record looks at one T cell receptor (beta chain) sequence and its context. Sorting separated CD4+ and CD8+ T cells out of PBMCs. Between the trimmed V and J ends, which lost 3 bases and 8 bases, there was a span of 10 bases. This CDR3 region has 12 residues. CDR1 is SNHLY, CDR2 FYNNEI, per germline. This specimen belongs to a study of CD8+ T cells in alopecia areata. At the level of the study: Treatment ran 6 to 18 months, with 6 months of follow-up afterward.

Extraction and reverse transcription of RNA yielded cDNA as the sequencing template. Only in-frame clones appear in the TCRdb table, and some are missing; sequencing was by immunoSEQ multiplex PCR. Among 65,000 to 75,000 clones listed, about 45% were seen once. This receptor was obtained from a human donor with alopecia areata. V is TRBV2 and J is TRBJ1-2, with D hard to call. This specimen consisted of CD8+ T cells sorted from blood, obtained at week 0. The CDR3 is CASSEGAWGYTF. The DNA for the CDR3 is TGTGCCAGCAGTGAGGGCGCATGGGGCTACACCTTC.